This entry lists 5 T cell receptor beta chains sequenced from one sample in a study of blood T cell dynamics during melanoma immunotherapy. Sequencing was performed with immunoSEQ multiplex PCR; in TCRdb, only in-frame clones are kept and a portion is missing. The data hold 9,500 to 13,000 clones, with roughly 90% observed a single time. The time point is: pre-treatment baseline. The sample here was blood, taken from a patient treated with checkpoint blockade. All receptors come from a human donor with melanoma.

Only a few counts were recorded for this clone. This chain joins TRBV6-1 and TRBJ1-5; 7 nucleotides align to TRBD1. CDR3 size: 13 residues. Germline assignment: CDR1 MNHNS and CDR2 SASEGT. Trimming at V came to 8 bases and at J to 4 bases, leaving 5 bases not matched to a gene. The CDR3 DNA reads TGTGCCAGCGAAGGGACAGCGAATCAGCCCCAGCATTTT. Amino acids: CASEGTANQPQHF.

The chain carries TRBV4-2 and TRBJ1-3; D call uncertain. Trimming cost V 1 base and J 0 bases, with 10 bases left between them. Germline V CDR1 and CDR2: LGHNA, YNFKEQ. This CDR3 spans 16 amino acids. As DNA, the CDR3 is TGTGCCAGCAGCCAAGCTCCGGACGGCTCTGGAAACACCATATATTTT. This codes for CASSQAPDGSGNTIYF.

On this clone: An end of the junction does not agree with germline; a read error may underlie this. This rearrangement joins TRBV30 to TRBJ2-5, with D maybe TRBD2 (6 bases). Per the germline V gene, CDR1 is GTSNPN and CDR2 is SVGIG (reference sequence). The CDR3 has 11 residues. The CDR3 sequence: CAWSVASVENF. CDR3 bases: TGTGCCTGGAGTGTAGCTAGCGTGGAAAACTTC.

This clone was detected once. The rearrangement links TRBV30 to TRBJ2-5; 7 positions agree with TRBD2. CDR1 is GTSNPN and CDR2 is SVGIG in the germline V gene (reference sequence). The CDR3 runs 16 residues. V shed 2 bases and J 4 bases; nucleotides not matched to a gene: 13. CDR3 DNA: TGTGCCTGGAGTCTGGGTAGAAGTGGGAGGGGAGAGACCCAGTACTTC. The encoded protein is CAWSLGRSGRGETQYF. Filled out from reference TRBV30 and TRBJ2-5, the complete variable domain reads SQTIHQWPATLVQPVGSPLSLECTVEGTSNPNLYWYRQAAGRGLQLLFYSVGIGQISSEVPQNLSASRPQDRQFILSSKKLLLSDSGFYLCAWSLGRSGRGETQYFGPGTRLLVL.

J is TRBJ2-1 and V is TRBV7-6; D not resolved. Germline CDR1 is SGHVS and CDR2 is FNYEAQ. V lost 5 bases to trimming and J lost 2 bases, with 10 bases between them. This CDR3 region has 14 residues. The DNA for the CDR3 is TGTGCCAGCAGCCGTCTAGAAACCTACAATGAGCAGTTCTTC. It specifies CASSRLETYNEQFF.